Below, one TCR beta chain is given with its context. Original processing methods: Nucleated cell number was recorded as an estimate derived from reference gene primer amplification. Profiled with immunoSEQ multiplex PCR; TCRdb holds only in-frame clones, not every one. The V and J calls and the clone size are those of that table, but D and trimming were determined from the DNA. The sample lists over 150,000 clones, less than 90% seen once, with over 7% in the top ten. The data were taken from a study of blood T cell repertoires in COVID-19. Looking at the study overall: Sources were T cells, B-cell-depleted T cells, or PBMCs; the material itself was cDNA or gDNA.

CDR3 length: 14 amino acids. Germline V gene lookup returns CDR1 SGHDT and CDR2 YYEEEE. V lost 3 bases and J 2 bases, leaving 12 bases between the germline ends. The sequencing input was PBMCs or T cells enriched from blood (not recorded which). The TCR sequence derives from a woman aged 45-60 years who had recovered from COVID-19. The V call is TRBV5-6, the J call TRBJ2-7; possible D gene TRBD2, 5 bases. The CDR3 DNA reads TGTGCCAGCAGCTGGACTCTTCATCCCTACGAGCAGTACTTC. Translated, it gives CASSWTLHPYEQYF.